This TCR beta chain came from a study of T cell clonality in common variable immunodeficiency. Trimming took off 6 bases at V and 5 bases at J, with 14 bases between the two ends. Germline assignment: CDR1 SEHNR and CDR2 FQNEAQ (reference sequence). This CDR3 has 15 residues. The sample holds many counts of this clone. The CDR3 goes on 3 residues after the read ends, and that part is filled in from the germline J gene. The protocol was immunoSEQ multiplex PCR, while the TCRdb copy is restricted to in-frame clones and leaves out a portion. The sample has about 52,000 clones, none seen only once. The chain couples TRBV7-9 to TRBJ1-6, with D possibly matching TRBD1 (5 bases). Material for sequencing was peripheral blood mononuclear cells. This sequence was found in a person aged 18-70 years in good health. CDR3 loop: CASRERQGDNSPLHF. CDR3 DNA (partial): TGTGCCAGCAGAGAACGGCAGGGTGATAATTCACCC.